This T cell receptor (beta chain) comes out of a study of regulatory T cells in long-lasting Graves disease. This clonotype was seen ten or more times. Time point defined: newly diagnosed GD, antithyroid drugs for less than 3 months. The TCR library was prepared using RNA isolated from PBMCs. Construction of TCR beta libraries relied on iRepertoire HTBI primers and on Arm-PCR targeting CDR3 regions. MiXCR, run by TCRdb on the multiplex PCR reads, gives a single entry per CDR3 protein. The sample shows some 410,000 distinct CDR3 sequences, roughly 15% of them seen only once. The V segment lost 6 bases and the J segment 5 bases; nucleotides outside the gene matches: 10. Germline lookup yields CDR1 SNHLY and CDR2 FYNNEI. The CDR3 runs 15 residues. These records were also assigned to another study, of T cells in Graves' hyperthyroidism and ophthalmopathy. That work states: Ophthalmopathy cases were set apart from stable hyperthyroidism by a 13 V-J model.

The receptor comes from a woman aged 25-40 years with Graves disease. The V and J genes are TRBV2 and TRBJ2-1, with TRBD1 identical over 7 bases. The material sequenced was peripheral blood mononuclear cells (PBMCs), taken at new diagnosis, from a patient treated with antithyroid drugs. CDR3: CASRPRTGDDNEQFF. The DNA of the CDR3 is TGTGCCAGCAGGCCGAGGACAGGTGATGACAATGAGCAGTTCTTC.